The rows below give T cell receptor beta chains drawn from one sample of a study of regulatory T cells in long-lasting Graves disease. MiXCR was run by TCRdb on the multiplex PCR reads, yielding one entry per CDR3 protein. The repertoire holds 200,000 to 250,000 distinct CDR3 sequences, with around 19% as singletons. The starting material was peripheral blood mononuclear cells (PBMCs), obtained at new diagnosis, from a patient treated with antithyroid drugs. The origin of the receptors is a female donor with Graves disease. The CDR3 runs from the conserved cysteine through the conserved F or W. Fields, in order: J gene, clone size, D gene, V gene, CDR3 protein, CDR3 DNA. A D gene is named only where the DNA matches it firmly. Part of the rows lack a size; the others show once, few, many or a class for expanded clones.

>TRBJ2-7|NA|TRBD2|TRBV6-1
CASSGLAGEQYF
TGTGCCAGCAGTGGACTAGCGGGGGAGCAGTACTTC
>TRBJ1-1|NA|NA|TRBV28
CASRKTGHTEAFF
TGTGCCAGCAGGAAAACGGGGCACACTGAAGCTTTCTTT
>TRBJ1-1|NA|NA|TRBV11-2
CASKAYHIIRGRRNTEAFF
TGTGCCAGCAAGGCTTACCATATCATACGGGGGCGGAGGAACACTGAAGCTTTCTTT
>TRBJ1-1|many|TRBD1|TRBV30
CAWSDRYRGGTEAFF
TGTGCCTGGAGTGATCGATACAGGGGCGGCACTGAAGCTTTCTTT
>TRBJ2-1|NA|NA|TRBV20-1
CSAGPTRAGSVLFSGSEQFF
TGCAGTGCTGGACCAACACGAGCAGGGTCCGTTTTGTTCTCGGGGAGTGAGCAGTTCTTC
>TRBJ1-1|many|TRBD1|TRBV3-1
CASSQAQGITEAFF
TGTGCCAGCAGCCAAGCACAGGGGATAACTGAAGCTTTCTTT
>TRBJ2-1|few|TRBD2|TRBV4-2
CASSQDGGVNEQFF
TGTGCCAGCAGCCAAGACGGGGGGGTCAATGAGCAGTTCTTC
>TRBJ2-7|many|TRBD1|TRBV7-8
CASSSRTGSYEQYF
TGTGCCAGCAGCTCCCGGACAGGCTCCTACGAGCAGTACTTC
>TRBJ2-7|many|NA|TRBV20-1
CSASTGMYEQYF
TGCAGTGCTAGTACAGGGATGTACGAGCAGTACTTC
>TRBJ1-5|many|TRBD1|TRBV27
CASSVGTGGFQPQHF
TGTGCCAGCAGTGTCGGGACAGGGGGCTTTCAGCCCCAGCATTTT
>TRBJ2-3|few|TRBD1|TRBV9
CASSVKGQGAADTQYF
TGTGCCAGCAGCGTGAAGGGACAGGGGGCTGCAGATACGCAGTATTTT
>TRBJ1-2|many|TRBD1|TRBV5-5
CASSPGTGVGYTF
TGTGCCAGCAGCCCCGGGACAGGGGTCGGCTACACCTTC
>TRBJ2-3|NA|NA|TRBV24-1
CATSVQGPDTQYF
TGTGCCACCAGTGTCCAGGGGCCCGATACGCAGTATTTT
>TRBJ1-5|many|NA|TRBV6-5
CASSWRRPYSNQPQHF
TGTGCCAGCAGTTGGAGAAGACCATATAGCAATCAGCCCCAGCATTTT
>TRBJ1-1|many|NA|TRBV28
CASLGTRFRRGTEAFF
TGTGCCAGCCTCGGGACCAGGTTCCGGAGGGGCACTGAAGCTTTCTTT
>TRBJ1-1|NA|NA|TRBV5-1
CASSFRPPGNTEAFF
TGCGCCAGCAGCTTTCGGCCCCCGGGGAACACTGAAGCTTTCTTT
>TRBJ1-5|NA|NA|TRBV7-3
CASPRRRTYSNQPQHF
TGTGCCAGCCCCCGGAGGCGGACTTATAGCAATCAGCCCCAGCATTTT
>TRBJ2-6|few|TRBD2|TRBV10-3
CAIRRGGSGANVLTF
TGTGCCATCAGAAGGGGAGGGTCTGGGGCCAACGTCCTGACTTTC
>TRBJ2-2|NA|NA|TRBV12-3/TRBV12-4
CASTPSASGGELFF
TGTGCCAGCACCCCCTCCGCATCCGGCGGGGAGCTGTTTTTT
>TRBJ2-5|many|TRBD1|TRBV6-5
CASSSVQGEETQYF
TGTGCCAGCAGTTCCGTACAGGGGGAAGAGACCCAGTACTTC
>TRBJ2-2|many|NA|TRBV11-2
CASSPLPARAGTGELFF
TGTGCCAGCAGCCCCTTGCCCGCCCGAGCGGGCACCGGGGAGCTGTTTTTT
>TRBJ1-2|NA|NA|TRBV20-1
CSARISHPDYGYTF
TGCAGTGCTAGAATCTCCCATCCTGACTATGGCTACACCTTC
>TRBJ1-3|many|NA|TRBV10-3
CAIRSSGNTIYF
TGTGCCATTAGGAGCTCTGGAAACACCATATATTTT
>TRBJ2-4|many|NA|TRBV6-1
CASSTGFPKNIQYF
TGTGCCAGCAGCACAGGGTTCCCCAAAAACATTCAGTACTTC
>TRBJ1-5|NA|NA|TRBV27
CASSEPDSGNQPQHF
TGTGCCAGCAGTGAACCGGACAGTGGCAATCAGCCCCAGCATTTT
>TRBJ1-1|many|TRBD1|TRBV28
CASSSGGELLNTEAFF
TGTGCCAGCAGTTCAGGGGGCGAGTTATTGAACACTGAAGCTTTCTTT
>TRBJ1-2|many|NA|TRBV2
CASSAQANYGYTF
TGTGCCAGCAGTGCACAGGCTAACTATGGCTACACCTTC
>TRBJ2-4|many|NA|TRBV28
CASRQTGTGAKNIQYF
TGTGCCAGCAGGCAAACAGGAACGGGAGCCAAAAACATTCAGTACTTC
>TRBJ2-3|many|NA|TRBV7-9
CASSLVVSDTQYF
TGTGCCAGCAGCTTAGTTGTGTCAGATACGCAGTATTTT
>TRBJ2-7|NA|TRBD2|TRBV11-2
CASSFLAGAPEQYF
TGTGCCAGCAGCTTCCTTGCGGGAGCCCCCGAGCAGTACTTC
>TRBJ2-1|many|TRBD2|TRBV7-2
CASRHGLAVPNEQFF
TGTGCCAGCAGACACGGACTAGCGGTGCCGAATGAGCAGTTCTTC
>TRBJ2-6|NA|TRBD2|TRBV12-3/TRBV12-4
CASSAPLAGRSGANVLTF
TGTGCCAGCAGCGCCCCACTAGCGGGAAGATCTGGGGCCAACGTCCTGACTTTC
>TRBJ1-1|many|NA|TRBV7-2
CASSSPWRVRTEAFF
TGTGCCAGCAGCTCGCCCTGGAGAGTAAGGACTGAAGCTTTCTTT
>TRBJ2-3|many|NA|TRBV19
CASSTHTATDTQYF
TGTGCCAGTAGTACACATACAGCCACAGATACGCAGTATTTT
>TRBJ2-1|NA|TRBD2|TRBV11-2
CASSSGVAGAYNEQFF
TGTGCCAGCAGCTCGGGGGTAGCGGGAGCCTACAATGAGCAGTTCTTC
>TRBJ2-5|many|TRBD1|TRBV7-9
CASSSQGVKTQYF
TGTGCCAGCAGCTCCCAGGGGGTTAAGACCCAGTACTTC
>TRBJ1-4|many|NA|TRBV30
CAWSAVRQAGNEKLFF
TGTGCCTGGAGCGCCGTCCGGCAGGCCGGTAATGAAAAACTGTTTTTT